This TCR beta chain was sequenced for a study of CD8+ T cells in alopecia areata. Whole-study results and caveats: Resident alphabeta T-cell populations of normal skin are likewise subject to sequencing in scalp samples.

Peripheral blood and lesional scalp punch biopsies came from alopecia areata patients. RNA was extracted and reverse transcribed into cDNA as the sequencing template. Some clones are missing from TCRdb's copy, which holds only in-frame ones; the method was immunoSEQ multiplex PCR. The sample shows 65,000 to 100,000 clones, roughly 47% of them seen only once. This clone has just a few counts. Antigen unknown. Germline-derived CDR1 and CDR2 are SEHNR and FQNEAQ (reference sequence). CDR3 length: 19 amino acids. Trimming shortened V by 4 bases and J by 0 bases, and 19 bases separated the two germline ends.

The sample taken for sequencing was NKG2D-high CD8+ T cells sorted from blood. This receptor was obtained from a human donor with alopecia areata. This chain uses TRBV7-9 with TRBJ2-6, with no clear D. Written as DNA, the CDR3 is TGTGCCAGCAGCTATCCAACTAACTTGAATACCTCTGGGGCCAACGTCCTGACTTTC. This sequence encodes CASSYPTNLNTSGANVLTF.